This T cell receptor beta chain appears in the sequencing data of a study of T cells after yellow fever vaccination. About the research overall: Those fractions that held only low numbers of cells were prepared using the SMART-Seq v4 Ultra Low Input RNA kit. General study points: Post-booster samples contained most primary-vaccination clones (around 96% CD4, roughly 88% CD8). It was a weaker secondary response, yet one that peaked faster, at day 5 versus 15.

This CDR3 is 15 amino acids long. Trimming removed 4 bases from V and 7 bases from J, with 20 bases in between. Germline CDR1 and CDR2: SGHRS and YFSETQ. Worth noting for this clonotype: The target antigen is unknown.

TCRdb fed the 5' RACE reads into MiXCR, producing one record per CDR3 protein. The sample shows 400,000 or so distinct CDR3 sequences, roughly 6.1% of them seen only once. This receptor was obtained from a man under 40 who received the YFV17D yellow fever vaccine. The rearrangement uses TRBV5-1 and TRBJ1-1, with a tentative D call TRBD1 (6 bases). Sequencing was performed on PBMCs, taken 5 days after the yellow fever booster vaccination. Here the CDR3 reads CASSPATGSSGEAFF. In DNA, the CDR3 is TGCGCCAGCAGCCCGGCGACAGGAAGTTCGGGTGAAGCTTTCTTT. Combining the CDR3 with reference TRBV5-1 and TRBJ1-1 gives the whole variable domain KAGVTQTPRYLIKTRGQQVTLSCSPISGHRSVSWYQQTPGQGLQFLFEYFSETQRNKGNFPGRFSGRQFSNSRSEMNVSTLELGDSALYLCASSPATGSSGEAFFGQGTRLTVV.